The source of this T cell receptor beta chain is a study of post-analysis software for immune sequencing data. Unique molecular identifiers featured in each of the TCR beta cDNA libraries. TCRdb re-analysed the PCR reads in MiXCR, keeping a single row per CDR3 protein. The table lists fewer than 900,000 distinct CDR3 sequences, more than 45% of them singletons. Study results and caveats: Co-batched samples clustered tightly together by F measure.

This clonotype has only one observation. Its target is unknown. The source of this sequence is a girl aged 5-17 years with multiple sclerosis. Material: blood.

CDR3 in amino acids: CASSLESNEQFF. The CDR3 nucleotides are TGTGCCAGCAGCTTAGAGTCGAATGAGCAGTTCTTC. J is TRBJ2-1 and V is TRBV13; D not resolved. This CDR3 region has 12 residues. Germline V CDR1 and CDR2: PRHDT, FYEKMQ (reference sequence). Trimming took 1 base from V and 7 from J, leaving 5 bases between them.